This T cell receptor beta chain was captured by sequencing in a study of OX40 agonist ivuxolimab in advanced cancers. As concerns this clone: Its matching antigen is unknown.

The protocol was immunoSEQ multiplex PCR, while the TCRdb copy is restricted to in-frame clones and leaves out a portion. Seen here are fewer than 100,000 clones, 80% to 90% observed once, and the top ten hold 1.5% to 2.5%. Germline CDR1 and CDR2: SGHRS and YFSETQ. The CDR3 contains 16 residues. V lost 0 bases and J lost 0, with 10 bases in between. Study findings and constraints: There were also nonresponders showing low normalized T-cell clonal expansion.

Here the sequenced sample was CD4+ or CD8+ T cells sorted from blood, taken in a trial of the OX40 agonist ivuxolimab. This TCR was sampled from an adult with an advanced solid tumor such as melanoma, head and neck, liver or kidney cancer. The gene calls are TRBV5-1 and TRBJ1-3; D uncertain. The CDR3 sequence is CASSLEPASSGNTIYF. The CDR3 region has the DNA TGCGCCAGCAGCTTGGAGCCGGCTAGCTCTGGAAACACCATATATTTT.